This entry concerns a single TCR beta chain. The sample comes from a study of blood T cell repertoires in COVID-19. Germline V gene data show CDR1 as LNHDA and CDR2 as SQIVND (reference sequence). The CDR3 extends over 14 amino acids. Trimming cost V 5 bases and J 4 bases, with 12 bases left between them. Data came from immunoSEQ multiplex PCR; TCRdb stores just in-frame clones and leaves some out. The sample has 130,000 or so clones, about 76% seen once; the top ten hold 20%. The genes are TRBV19 and TRBJ2-1; a weak D match, TRBD1 (6 bases). The clonotype was recovered from an elderly man with acute or convalescent COVID-19. The sample taken for sequencing was peripheral blood. Written as DNA, the CDR3 is TGTGCCAGTAGTCTACGGACAGTTTACAATGAGCAGTTCTTC. This gives the protein CASSLRTVYNEQFF. Looking up the rest from reference TRBV19 and TRBJ2-1 gives the full variable domain: DGGITQSPKYLFRKEGQNVTLSCEQNLNHDAMYWYRQDPGQGLRLIYYSQIVNDFQKGDIAEGYSVSREKKESFPLTVTSAQKNPTAFYLCASSLRTVYNEQFFGPGTRLTVL.